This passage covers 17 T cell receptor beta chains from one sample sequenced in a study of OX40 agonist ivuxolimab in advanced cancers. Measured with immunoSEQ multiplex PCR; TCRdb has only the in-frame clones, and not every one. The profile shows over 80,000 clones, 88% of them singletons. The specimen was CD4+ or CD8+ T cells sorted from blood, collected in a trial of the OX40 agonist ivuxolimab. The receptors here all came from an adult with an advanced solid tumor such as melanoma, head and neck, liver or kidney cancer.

The CDR3 is CASRVSRGRGEAFF. In nucleotides, the CDR3 is TGTGCCAGCAGGGTATCCAGAGGCCGAGGAGAAGCTTTCTTT. This chain connects TRBV28 to TRBJ1-1; no clear D. V was shortened by 6 bases and J by 8 bases, with 19 bases between the two germline ends. Germline loops: CDR1 MDHEN, CDR2 SYDVKM. This CDR3 has 14 amino acids.

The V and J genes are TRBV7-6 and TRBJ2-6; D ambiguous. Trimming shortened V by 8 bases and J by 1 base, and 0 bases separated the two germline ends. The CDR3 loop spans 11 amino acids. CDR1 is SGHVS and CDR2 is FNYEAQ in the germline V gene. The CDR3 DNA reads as TGTGCCAGCTCTGGGGCCAACGTCCTGACTTTC. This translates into CASSGANVLTF. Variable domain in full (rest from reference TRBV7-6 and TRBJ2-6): GAGVSQSPRYKVTKRGQDVALRCDPISGHVSLYWYRQALGQGPEFLTYFNYEAQQDKSGLPNDRFSAERPEGSISTLTIQRTEQRDSAMYRCASSGANVLTFGAGSRLTVL.

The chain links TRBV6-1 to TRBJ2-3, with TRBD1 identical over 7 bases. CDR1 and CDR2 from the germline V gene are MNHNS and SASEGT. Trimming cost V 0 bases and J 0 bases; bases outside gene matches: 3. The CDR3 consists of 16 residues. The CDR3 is CASSEATGRSTDTQYF. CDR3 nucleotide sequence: TGTGCCAGCAGTGAAGCGACAGGGCGAAGCACAGATACGCAGTATTTT.

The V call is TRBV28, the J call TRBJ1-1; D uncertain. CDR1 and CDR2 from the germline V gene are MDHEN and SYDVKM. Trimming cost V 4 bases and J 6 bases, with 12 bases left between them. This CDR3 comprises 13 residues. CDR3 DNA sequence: TGTGCCAGCAGTTCCAGGCCGGGAGCTGAAGCTTTCTTT. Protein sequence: CASSSRPGAEAFF. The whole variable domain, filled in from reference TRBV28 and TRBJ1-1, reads DVKVTQSSRYLVKRTGEKVFLECVQDMDHENMFWYRQDPGLGLRLIYFSYDVKMKEKGDIPEGYSVSREKKERFSLILESASTNQTSMYLCASSSRPGAEAFFGQGTRLTVV.

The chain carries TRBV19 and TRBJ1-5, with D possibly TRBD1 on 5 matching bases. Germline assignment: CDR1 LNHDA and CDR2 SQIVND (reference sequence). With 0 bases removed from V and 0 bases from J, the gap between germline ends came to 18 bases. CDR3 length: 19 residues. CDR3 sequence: CASSIEAAGQLYSNQPQHF. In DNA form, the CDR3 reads TGTGCCAGTAGTATAGAGGCGGCAGGGCAACTATATAGCAATCAGCCCCAGCATTTT.

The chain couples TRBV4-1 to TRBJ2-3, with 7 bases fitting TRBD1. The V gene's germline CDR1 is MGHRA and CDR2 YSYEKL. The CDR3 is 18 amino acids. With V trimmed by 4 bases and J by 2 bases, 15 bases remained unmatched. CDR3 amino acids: CASSLQGRASSFTDTQYF. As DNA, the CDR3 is TGCGCCAGCAGCCTACAGGGGAGAGCTAGCTCTTTCACAGATACGCAGTATTTT.

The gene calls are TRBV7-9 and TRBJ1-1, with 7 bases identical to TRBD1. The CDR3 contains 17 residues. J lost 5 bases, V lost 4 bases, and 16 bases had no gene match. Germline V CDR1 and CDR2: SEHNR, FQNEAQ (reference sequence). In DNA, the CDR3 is TGTGCCAGCAGCTATCGGACAGGCTTTTCAGTGAGGACTGAAGCTTTCTTT. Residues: CASSYRTGFSVRTEAFF. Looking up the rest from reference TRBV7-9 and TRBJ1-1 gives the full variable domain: DTGVSQNPRHKITKRGQNVTFRCDPISEHNRLYWYRQTLGQGPEFLTYFQNEAQLEKSRLLSDRFSAERPKGSFSTLEIQRTEQGDSAMYLCASSYRTGFSVRTEAFFGQGTRLTVV.

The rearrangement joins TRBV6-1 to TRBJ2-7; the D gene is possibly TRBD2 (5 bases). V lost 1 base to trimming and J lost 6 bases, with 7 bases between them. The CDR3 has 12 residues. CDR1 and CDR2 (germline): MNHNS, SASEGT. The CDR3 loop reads CASSEVAREQYV. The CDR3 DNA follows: TGTGCCAGCAGTGAAGTAGCGCGCGAGCAGTACGTC.

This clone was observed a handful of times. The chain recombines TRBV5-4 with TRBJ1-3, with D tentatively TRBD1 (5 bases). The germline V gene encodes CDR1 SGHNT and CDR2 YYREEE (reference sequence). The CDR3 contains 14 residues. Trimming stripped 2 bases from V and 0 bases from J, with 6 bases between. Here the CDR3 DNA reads TGTGCCAGCAGCTTAAGGGGCTCTGGAAACACCATATATTTT. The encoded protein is CASSLRGSGNTIYF.

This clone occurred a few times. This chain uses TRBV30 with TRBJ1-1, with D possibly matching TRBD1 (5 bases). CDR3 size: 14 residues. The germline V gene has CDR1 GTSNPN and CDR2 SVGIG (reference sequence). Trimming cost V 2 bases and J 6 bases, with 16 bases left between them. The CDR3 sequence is CAWSNKSPGAEAFF. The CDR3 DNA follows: TGTGCCTGGAGTAATAAAAGCCCGGGGGCTGAAGCTTTCTTT. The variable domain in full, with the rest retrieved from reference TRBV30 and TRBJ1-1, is SQTIHQWPATLVQPVGSPLSLECTVEGTSNPNLYWYRQAAGRGLQLLFYSVGIGQISSEVPQNLSASRPQDRQFILSSKKLLLSDSGFYLCAWSNKSPGAEAFFGQGTRLTVV.

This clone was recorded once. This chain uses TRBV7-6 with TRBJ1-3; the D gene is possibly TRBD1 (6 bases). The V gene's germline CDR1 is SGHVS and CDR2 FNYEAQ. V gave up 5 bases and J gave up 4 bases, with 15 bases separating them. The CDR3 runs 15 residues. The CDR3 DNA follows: TGTGCCAGCAGCGACACGGGGGGGCCAGGAAACACCATATATTTT. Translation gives CASSDTGGPGNTIYF.

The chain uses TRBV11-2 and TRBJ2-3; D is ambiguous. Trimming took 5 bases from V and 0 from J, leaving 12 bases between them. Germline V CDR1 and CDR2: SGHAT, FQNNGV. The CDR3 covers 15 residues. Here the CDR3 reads CASSPPYTSTDTQYF. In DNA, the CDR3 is TGTGCCAGCAGCCCCCCTTACACTAGCACAGATACGCAGTATTTT.

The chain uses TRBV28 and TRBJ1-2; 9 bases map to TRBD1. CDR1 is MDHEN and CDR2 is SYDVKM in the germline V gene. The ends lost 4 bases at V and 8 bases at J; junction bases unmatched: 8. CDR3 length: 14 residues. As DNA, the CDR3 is TGTGCCAGCAGTTCCTCCGGGACAGGGAGCGGCTACACCTTC. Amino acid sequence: CASSSSGTGSGYTF.

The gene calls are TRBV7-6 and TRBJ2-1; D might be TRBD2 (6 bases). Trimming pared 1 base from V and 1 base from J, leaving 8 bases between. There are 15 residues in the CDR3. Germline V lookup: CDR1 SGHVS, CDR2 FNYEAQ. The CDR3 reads CASSLVSGSYNEQFF. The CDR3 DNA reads TGTGCCAGCAGCTTAGTTAGCGGATCCTACAATGAGCAGTTCTTC.

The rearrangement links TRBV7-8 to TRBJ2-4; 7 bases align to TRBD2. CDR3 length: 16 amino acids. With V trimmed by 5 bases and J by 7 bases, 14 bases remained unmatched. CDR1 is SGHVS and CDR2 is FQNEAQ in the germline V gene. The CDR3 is CASSPGWPSGGNIQYF. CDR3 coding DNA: TGTGCCAGCAGCCCCGGATGGCCTAGCGGCGGGAACATTCAGTACTTC.

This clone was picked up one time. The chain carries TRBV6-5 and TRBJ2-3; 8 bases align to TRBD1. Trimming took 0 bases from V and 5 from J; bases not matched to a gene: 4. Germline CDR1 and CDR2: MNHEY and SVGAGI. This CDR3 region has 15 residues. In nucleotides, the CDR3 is TGTGCCAGCAGTTACTCCGGACAGGGAGTAGATACGCAGTATTTT. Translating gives CASSYSGQGVDTQYF.

CDR3 bases: TGTGCCAGCAGTCCCATGCCAGGGCTCACCTACGAGCAGTACTTC. Translated: CASSPMPGLTYEQYF. The chain carries TRBV27 and TRBJ2-7; D is possibly TRBD1 (5 bases). The CDR3 covers 15 residues. Germline V gene lookup returns CDR1 MNHEY and CDR2 SMNVEV (reference sequence). V lost 5 bases to trimming and J lost 2 bases, with 16 bases between them.